The next 3 T cell receptor beta chains were all read from a single sample in a study of shared clonotypes between healthy human individuals. Clones were sequenced by immunoSEQ multiplex PCR, and TCRdb holds only the in-frame ones, with some missing. The table includes around 510,000 clones, roughly four fifths detected once. Sequencing was carried out using PBMCs. The origin of the receptors is a woman in her 40s in good health. Some clones in this sample may be carry-over from other donors' samples.

The CDR3 DNA sequence: TGTGCCTCGACAGGGGAGTCCACCGGGGAGCTGTTTTTT. It codes for CASTGESTGELFF. This chain connects TRBV6-1 to TRBJ2-2; 8 bases fit TRBD1. Germline V lookup: CDR1 MNHNS, CDR2 SASEGT. The CDR3 runs 13 residues. The V gene end was trimmed by 11 bases and the J gene end by 4 bases; junction bases not matched to a gene: 6.

The chain carries TRBV5-8 and TRBJ2-1; 10 positions agree with TRBD2. J lost 5 bases, V lost 1 base, and 12 bases had no gene match. The CDR3 has 18 amino acids. CDR1 is SGHTS and CDR2 is YDEGEE in the germline V gene. This CDR3 reads CASSLFRPSGRRDNEQFF. As DNA, the CDR3 is TGTGCCAGCAGCTTGTTTCGGCCTAGCGGGAGAAGGGACAATGAGCAGTTCTTC.

The gene calls are TRBV2 and TRBJ1-3; no clear D gene. The CDR3 runs to 15 residues. Germline loops: CDR1 SNHLY, CDR2 FYNNEI. V was cut by 5 bases and J by 0 bases, with 11 bases left in between. The CDR3 protein is CASSPMMSSGNTIYF. CDR3 nucleotides: TGTGCCAGCAGTCCGATGATGAGCTCTGGAAACACCATATATTTT.